The TCR beta chain under discussion was sequenced for a study of blood T cell repertoires in COVID-19. The CDR3 sequence is 13 residues long. Participants came from 20 to 25 US areas, aged roughly 18 to 95 years. Self-reported history from a screening survey and questionnaire set each donor's cohort. In its sample, this clone was seen once. Methods used by the authors: Reference gene primer amplification yielded estimated nucleated cell counts. Produced via immunoSEQ multiplex PCR; TCRdb's table is partial and in-frame only. That table supplies the V and J calls and clone size; D and trimming were determined from the DNA. The sample holds hundreds of thousands of clones, 80% to 90% seen once.

The clonotype was recovered from a young man who had recovered from COVID-19. The specimen was PBMCs or T cells enriched from blood (not recorded which). The V call is TRBV21-1, the J call TRBJ1-6; TRBD1, as called in the table, went unchecked against the DNA. TRBV21-1 is a pseudogene segment. The chain's CDR3 is CASSNPLGQPDDF. Here the CDR3 DNA reads TGTGCCAGCAGCAACCCTCTCGGACAGCCCGATGATTTT.